A selection of T cell receptor beta chains follows, all from one sample in a study of shared clonotypes between healthy human individuals. Clones were sequenced by immunoSEQ multiplex PCR, and TCRdb holds only the in-frame ones, with some missing. The repertoire holds about 1 million clones, with around 78% as singletons. The sample was memory CD4+ T cells from PBMCs. The receptor source for this set is a man between 18 and 35 years old in good health. Some clones in this sample may be carry-over from other donors' samples. Each CDR3 is given with its conserved first and last residue. The D gene is left open where the match is weak. The listing skips clone size in some rows; elsewhere it reads once, few, many or a size class.

cdr3_nt	cdr3_aa	d_call	v_call	j_call	clone_size
TGCGCCAGCAGGGTCTCTGGAAACACCATATATTTT	CASRVSGNTIYF	-	TRBV23-1	TRBJ1-3	-
TGTGCCAGCAGCTTACAGGGGGCGCGGACTGAAGCTTTCTTT	CASSLQGARTEAFF	TRBD1	TRBV5-6	TRBJ1-1	few
TGTGCCAGCAGCTTAGCGCTTGGCCAGGCTAGCGGGGATTACGAGCAGTACTTC	CASSLALGQASGDYEQYF	TRBD2	TRBV7-8	TRBJ2-7	-
TGTGCCAGCAGTGTGGGGTCTCAAGAGACCCAGTACTTC	CASSVGSQETQYF	-	TRBV6-1	TRBJ2-5	few
TGTGCCAGCAGCTACCGTGGACAGGGGAGACTCGAGCAGTACTTC	CASSYRGQGRLEQYF	TRBD1	TRBV28	TRBJ2-7	-
TGTGCCAGCAGTGAGCAGGGCGGGTCAATTCAGCCCCAGCATTTT	CASSEQGGSIQPQHF	-	TRBV2	TRBJ1-5	-
TGTGCCAGCAGTTACTCGAACCGCCCCTACGAGCAGTACTTC	CASSYSNRPYEQYF	-	TRBV6-5	TRBJ2-7	once
TGTGCCAGCAGGGCTACACAAGGGACCCAGTACTTC	CASRATQGTQYF	-	TRBV6-5	TRBJ2-5	-
TGTGCCAGCAGCTCGTCCAGGACCTCTAGCACAGATACGCAGTATTTT	CASSSSRTSSTDTQYF	-	TRBV7-9	TRBJ2-3	-
TGTGCCAGCAGCTTGACAGGGATCAATCAGCCCCAGCATTTT	CASSLTGINQPQHF	TRBD1	TRBV6-6	TRBJ1-5	-